This T cell receptor beta chain was observed in a study of beta chain features in type 1 diabetes. The V gene lost 7 bases and the J gene lost 5 bases, with 17 bases spanning the gap. Germline CDR1 LNHDA, CDR2 SQIVND (reference sequence). The CDR3 runs 14 residues. Sequencing targeted expressed TCRB transcripts, as all isolated RNA had been reverse transcribed. The assay was immunoSEQ multiplex PCR, and TCRdb's table has in-frame clones only and misses some. The sample includes around 690,000 clones, around an eighth of them seen just once. In the case of this clone: Its specificity is unknown.

Study findings and constraints: When VDJ junctions were examined, type 1 diabetes patients showed fewer insertions and more deletions. Moderate but significant shortening of TCRB CDR3s was recorded in all four CD4+ subsets from Type 1 diabetes patients.

Without exception, sorted populations had purity beyond 95%. The source material was naive CD4+ T cells from blood. The TCR sequence derives from a man aged 30-40 years with type 1 diabetes. V and J are TRBV19 and TRBJ2-5, with D perhaps given as TRBD1 or TRBD2 (6 bases each). The CDR3 bases are TGTGCCAGTACTGACTGGGGGGCGGAGGAGACCCAGTACTTC. Encoded protein: CASTDWGAEETQYF.